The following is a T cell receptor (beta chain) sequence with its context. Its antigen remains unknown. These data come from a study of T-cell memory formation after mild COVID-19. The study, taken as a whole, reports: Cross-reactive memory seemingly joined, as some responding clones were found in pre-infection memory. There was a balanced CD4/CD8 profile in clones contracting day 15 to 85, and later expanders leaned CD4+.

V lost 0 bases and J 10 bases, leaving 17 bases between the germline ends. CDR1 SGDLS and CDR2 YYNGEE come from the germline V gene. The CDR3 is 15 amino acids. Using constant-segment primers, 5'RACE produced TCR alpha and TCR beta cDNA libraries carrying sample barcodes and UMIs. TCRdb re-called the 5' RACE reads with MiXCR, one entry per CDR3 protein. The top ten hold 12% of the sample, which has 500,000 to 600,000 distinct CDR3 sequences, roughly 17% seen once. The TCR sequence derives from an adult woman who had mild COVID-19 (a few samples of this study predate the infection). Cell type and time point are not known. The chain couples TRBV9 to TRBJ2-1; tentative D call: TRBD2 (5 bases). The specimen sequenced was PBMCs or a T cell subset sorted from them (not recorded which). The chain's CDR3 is CASSVGASQSREQFF. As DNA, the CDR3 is TGTGCCAGCAGCGTAGGGGCTAGCCAATCACGGGAGCAGTTCTTC.